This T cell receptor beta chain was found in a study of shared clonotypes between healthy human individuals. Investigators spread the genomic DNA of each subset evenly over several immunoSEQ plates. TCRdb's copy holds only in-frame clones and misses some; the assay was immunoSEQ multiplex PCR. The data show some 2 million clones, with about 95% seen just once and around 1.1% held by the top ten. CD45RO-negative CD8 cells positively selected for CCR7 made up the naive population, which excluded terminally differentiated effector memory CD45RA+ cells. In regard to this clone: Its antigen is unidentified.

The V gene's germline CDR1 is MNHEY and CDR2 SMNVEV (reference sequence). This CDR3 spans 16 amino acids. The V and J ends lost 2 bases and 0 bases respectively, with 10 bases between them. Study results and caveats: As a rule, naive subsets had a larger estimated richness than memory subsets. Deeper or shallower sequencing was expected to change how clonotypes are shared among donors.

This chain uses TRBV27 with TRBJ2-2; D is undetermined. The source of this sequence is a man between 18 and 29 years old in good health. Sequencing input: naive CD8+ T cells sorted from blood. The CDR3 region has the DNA TGTGCCAGCAGTTTAGTGGGTCCAACGAACACCGGGGAGCTGTTTTTT. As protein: CASSLVGPTNTGELFF.